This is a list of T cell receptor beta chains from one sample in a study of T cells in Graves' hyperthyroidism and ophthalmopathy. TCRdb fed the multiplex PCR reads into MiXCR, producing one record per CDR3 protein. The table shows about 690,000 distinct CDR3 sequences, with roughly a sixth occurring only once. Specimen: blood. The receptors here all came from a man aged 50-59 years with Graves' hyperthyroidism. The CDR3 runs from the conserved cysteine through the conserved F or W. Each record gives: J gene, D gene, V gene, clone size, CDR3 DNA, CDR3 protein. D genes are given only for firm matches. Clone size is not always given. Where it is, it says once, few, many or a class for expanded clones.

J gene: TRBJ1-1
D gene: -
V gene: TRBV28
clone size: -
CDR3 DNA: TGTGCCAGCAGTTTACACGTGGGGGGTGATATGAACACTGAAGCTTTCTTT
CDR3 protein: CASSLHVGGDMNTEAFF

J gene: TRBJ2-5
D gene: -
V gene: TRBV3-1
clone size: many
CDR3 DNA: TGTGCCAGCAGCCAAGAAGCATCTCAAGAGACCCAGTACTTC
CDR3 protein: CASSQEASQETQYF

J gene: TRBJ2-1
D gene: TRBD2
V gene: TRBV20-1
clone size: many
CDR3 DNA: TGCAGTGCTCCTCCCTTAACTAGCGCCTACAACAATGAGCAGTTCTTC
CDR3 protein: CSAPPLTSAYNNEQFF

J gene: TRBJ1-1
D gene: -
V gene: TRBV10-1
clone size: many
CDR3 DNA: TGCGCCAGCAGAGCAGGGCGTGGGACTGAAGCTTTCTTT
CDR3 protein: CASRAGRGTEAFF

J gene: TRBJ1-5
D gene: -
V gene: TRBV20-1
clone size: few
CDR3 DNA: TGCAGTGGGAGAGGGGCAAGCAATCAGCCCCAGCATTTT
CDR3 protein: CSGRGASNQPQHF

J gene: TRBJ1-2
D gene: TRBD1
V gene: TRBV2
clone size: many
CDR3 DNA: TGTGCCAGCAGTGTAACAGGGGGCGCGTTTGGCTACACCTTC
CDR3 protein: CASSVTGGAFGYTF

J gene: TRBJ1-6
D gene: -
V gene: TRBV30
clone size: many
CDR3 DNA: TGTGCCTGGAGGCGACAGTTTGAATCACCCCTCCACTTT
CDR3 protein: CAWRRQFESPLHF

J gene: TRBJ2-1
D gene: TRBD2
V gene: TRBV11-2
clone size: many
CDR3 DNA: TGTGCCAGCAGCCAGACTAGCCAAAACCACAATGAGCAGTTCTTC
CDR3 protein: CASSQTSQNHNEQFF

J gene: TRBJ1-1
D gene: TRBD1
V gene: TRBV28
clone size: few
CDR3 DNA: TGTGCCAGCACCACGGGACAGGGCCTTACCGAAGCTTTCTTT
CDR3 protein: CASTTGQGLTEAFF

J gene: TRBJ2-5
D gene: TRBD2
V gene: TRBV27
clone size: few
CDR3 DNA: TGTGCCAGCAGTTTGTTGCGGACTAGCGGGAATTCTGAGACCCAGTACTTC
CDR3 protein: CASSLLRTSGNSETQYF

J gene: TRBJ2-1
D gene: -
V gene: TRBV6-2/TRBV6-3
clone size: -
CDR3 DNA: TGTGCCAGCAGTTACTGGGAGGCGGACAATGAGCAGTTCTTC
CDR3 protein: CASSYWEADNEQFF

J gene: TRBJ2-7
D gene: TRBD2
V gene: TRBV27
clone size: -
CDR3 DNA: TGTGCCAGCAGTTTACCTAGCGGGAGGGGTGAGCAGTACTTC
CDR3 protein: CASSLPSGRGEQYF

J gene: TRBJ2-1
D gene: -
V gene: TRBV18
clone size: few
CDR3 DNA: TGTGCCAGCTCACCCGGGACCCTTTACAATGAGCAGTTCTTC
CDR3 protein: CASSPGTLYNEQFF

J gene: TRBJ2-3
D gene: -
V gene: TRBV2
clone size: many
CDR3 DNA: TGTGCCAGCAGTGAACTTCCTTCGCGGGCCATCACAGATACGCAGTATTTT
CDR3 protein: CASSELPSRAITDTQYF

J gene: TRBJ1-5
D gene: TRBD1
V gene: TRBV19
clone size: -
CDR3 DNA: TGTGCCAGTACCCTCACGGGACAGGGGTCGATCAGCAATCAGCCCCAGCATTTT
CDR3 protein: CASTLTGQGSISNQPQHF

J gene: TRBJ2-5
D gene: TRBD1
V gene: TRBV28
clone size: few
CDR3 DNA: TGTGCCAGCTTGGACAGGGGAAAAGAGACCCAGTACTTC
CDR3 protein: CASLDRGKETQYF

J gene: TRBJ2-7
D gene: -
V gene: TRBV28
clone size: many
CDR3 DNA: TGTGCCAGCAGTTTAATAGGTACCTCCTACGAGCAGTACTTC
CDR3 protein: CASSLIGTSYEQYF

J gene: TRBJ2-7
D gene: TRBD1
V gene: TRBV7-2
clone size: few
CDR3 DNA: TGTGCCAGCAGCTTTGGACAGGGGGTCCACGAGCAGTACTTC
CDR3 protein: CASSFGQGVHEQYF

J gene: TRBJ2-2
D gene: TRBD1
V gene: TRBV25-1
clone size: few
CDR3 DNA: TGTGCCAGCAGTGAAATAGGAGTACAGGGGGCGTACACCGGGGAGCTGTTTTTT
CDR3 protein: CASSEIGVQGAYTGELFF

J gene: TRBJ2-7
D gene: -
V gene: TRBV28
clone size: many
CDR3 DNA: TGTGCCAGCCACACGCAAACCTACGAGCAGTACTTC
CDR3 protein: CASHTQTYEQYF

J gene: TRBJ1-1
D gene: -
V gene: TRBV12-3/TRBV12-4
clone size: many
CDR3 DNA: TGTGCCAGCAGTCGGGGACCTTACACTGAAGCTTTCTTT
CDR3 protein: CASSRGPYTEAFF

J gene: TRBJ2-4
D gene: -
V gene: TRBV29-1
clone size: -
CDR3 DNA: TGCAGCGCAGAACGCCTAGGGGCCCGCCTAGCCAAAAACATTCAGTACTTC
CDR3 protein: CSAERLGARLAKNIQYF

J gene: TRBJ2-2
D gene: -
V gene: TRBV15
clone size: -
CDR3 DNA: TGTGCCACCAGGACGGCACAAAACACCGGGGAGCTGTTTTTT
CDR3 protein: CATRTAQNTGELFF

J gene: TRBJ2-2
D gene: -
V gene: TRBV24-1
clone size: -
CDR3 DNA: TGTGCCACCAGTGATCCCCCGGGAACCGGGGAGCTGTTTTTT
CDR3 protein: CATSDPPGTGELFF

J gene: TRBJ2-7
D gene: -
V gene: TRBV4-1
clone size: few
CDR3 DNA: TGCGCCAGCAGCTGGGCCGGGGCGGGACACTACGAGCAGTACTTC
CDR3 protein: CASSWAGAGHYEQYF

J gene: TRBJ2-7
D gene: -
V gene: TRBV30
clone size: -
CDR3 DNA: TGTGCCTGGTCGTCTGGACCCCCCTACGAGCAGTACTTC
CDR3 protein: CAWSSGPPYEQYF

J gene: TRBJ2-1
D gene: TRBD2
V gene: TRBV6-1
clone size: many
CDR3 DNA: TGTGCCAGCAGTACCTTAGCGGGAGTGGTCAATGAGCAGTTCTTC
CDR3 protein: CASSTLAGVVNEQFF

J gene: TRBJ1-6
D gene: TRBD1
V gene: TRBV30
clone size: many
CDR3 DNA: TGTGCCTGGCAGGGACAGTATAATTCACCCCTCCACTTT
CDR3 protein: CAWQGQYNSPLHF

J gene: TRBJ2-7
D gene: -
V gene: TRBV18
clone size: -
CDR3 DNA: TGTGCCAGCTCACCACCGTCCCAGGGAAAAGAGGGCGAGCAGTACTTC
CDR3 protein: CASSPPSQGKEGEQYF

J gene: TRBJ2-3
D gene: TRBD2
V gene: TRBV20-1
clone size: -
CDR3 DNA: TGCAGTGCTAGAGATCCTGAGAGGACTAGCGGGATTAGCACAGATACGCAGTATTTT
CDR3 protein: CSARDPERTSGISTDTQYF

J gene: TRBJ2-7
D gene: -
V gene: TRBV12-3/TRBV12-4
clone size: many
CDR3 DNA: TGTGCCAGCACTCAGGACCCATCCTACGAGCAGTACTTC
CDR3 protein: CASTQDPSYEQYF

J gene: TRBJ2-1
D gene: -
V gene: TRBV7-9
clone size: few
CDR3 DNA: TGTGCCAGCAGCCGGATTAGCGTCGATGAGCAGTTCTTC
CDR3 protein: CASSRISVDEQFF

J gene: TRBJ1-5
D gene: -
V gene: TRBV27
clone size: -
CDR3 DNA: TGTGCCAGCAGTTTCGTAGGGTATAGCAATCAGCCCCAGCATTTT
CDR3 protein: CASSFVGYSNQPQHF

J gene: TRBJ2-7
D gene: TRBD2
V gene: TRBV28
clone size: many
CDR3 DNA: TGTGCCAGCACCCCTAGCGGGTTTCCCTACGAGCAGTACTTC
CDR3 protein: CASTPSGFPYEQYF

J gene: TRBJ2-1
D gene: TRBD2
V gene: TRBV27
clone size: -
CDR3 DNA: TGTGCCAGCAGTTGGAAGACTAGCGGCTCGCAGTTCTTC
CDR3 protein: CASSWKTSGSQFF

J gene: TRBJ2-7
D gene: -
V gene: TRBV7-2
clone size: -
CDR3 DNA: TGTGCCAGCAGCTTAGACCAGGGAAAGCAGTACTTC
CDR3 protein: CASSLDQGKQYF

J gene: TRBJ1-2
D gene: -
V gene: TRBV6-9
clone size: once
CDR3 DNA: TGTGCCAGCAGTTACAGGCGGGGGGCGATCTATGGCTACACCTTC
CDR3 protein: CASSYRRGAIYGYTF